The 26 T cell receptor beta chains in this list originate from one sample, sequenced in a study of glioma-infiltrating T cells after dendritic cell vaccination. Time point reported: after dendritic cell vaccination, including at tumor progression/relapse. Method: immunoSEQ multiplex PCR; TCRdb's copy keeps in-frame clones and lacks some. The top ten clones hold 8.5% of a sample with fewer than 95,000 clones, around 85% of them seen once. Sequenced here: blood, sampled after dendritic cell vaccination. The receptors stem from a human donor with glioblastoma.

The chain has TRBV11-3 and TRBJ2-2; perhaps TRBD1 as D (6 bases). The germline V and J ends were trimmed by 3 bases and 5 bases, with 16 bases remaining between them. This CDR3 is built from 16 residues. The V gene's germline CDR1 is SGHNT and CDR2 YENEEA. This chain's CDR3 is CASSLDSPLGTGELFF. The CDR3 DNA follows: TGTGCCAGCAGCTTGGACAGCCCGCTGGGGACCGGGGAGCTGTTTTTT.

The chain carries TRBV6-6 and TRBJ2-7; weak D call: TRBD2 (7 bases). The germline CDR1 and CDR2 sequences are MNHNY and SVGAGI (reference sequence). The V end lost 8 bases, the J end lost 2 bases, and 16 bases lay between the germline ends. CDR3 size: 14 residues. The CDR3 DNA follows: TGTGCCAGCGGACCCGAGGGGGGGACCTACGAGCAGTACTTC. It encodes CASGPEGGTYEQYF.

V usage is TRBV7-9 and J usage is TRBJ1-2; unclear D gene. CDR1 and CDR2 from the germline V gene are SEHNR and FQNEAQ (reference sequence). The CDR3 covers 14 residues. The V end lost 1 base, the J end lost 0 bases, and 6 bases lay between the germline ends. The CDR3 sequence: CASSLGESNYGYTF. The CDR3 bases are TGTGCCAGCAGCTTAGGAGAATCTAACTATGGCTACACCTTC. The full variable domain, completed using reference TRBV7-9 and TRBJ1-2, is DTGVSQNPRHKITKRGQNVTFRCDPISEHNRLYWYRQTLGQGPEFLTYFQNEAQLEKSRLLSDRFSAERPKGSFSTLEIQRTEQGDSAMYLCASSLGESNYGYTFGSGTRLTVV.

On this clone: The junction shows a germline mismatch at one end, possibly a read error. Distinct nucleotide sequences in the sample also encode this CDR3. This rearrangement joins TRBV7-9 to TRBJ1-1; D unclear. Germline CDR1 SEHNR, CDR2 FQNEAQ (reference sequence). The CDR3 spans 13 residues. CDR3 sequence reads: CASSLDMNTEAFF. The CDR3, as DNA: TGTGCCAGCAGTTTAGATATGAACACTGAAGCTTTCTTT.

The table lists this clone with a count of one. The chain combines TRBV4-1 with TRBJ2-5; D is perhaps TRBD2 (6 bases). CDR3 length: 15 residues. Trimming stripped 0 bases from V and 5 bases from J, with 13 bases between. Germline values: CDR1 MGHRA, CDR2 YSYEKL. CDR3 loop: CASSQDGRLGETQYF. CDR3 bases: TGCGCCAGCAGCCAAGATGGCCGACTAGGGGAGACCCAGTACTTC.

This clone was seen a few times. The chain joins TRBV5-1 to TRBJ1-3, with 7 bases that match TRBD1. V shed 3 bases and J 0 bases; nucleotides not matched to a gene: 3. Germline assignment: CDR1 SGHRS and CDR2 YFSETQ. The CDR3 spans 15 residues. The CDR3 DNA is TGCGCCAGCAGCTCGGGACAGAGCTCTGGAAACACCATATATTTT. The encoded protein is CASSSGQSSGNTIYF.

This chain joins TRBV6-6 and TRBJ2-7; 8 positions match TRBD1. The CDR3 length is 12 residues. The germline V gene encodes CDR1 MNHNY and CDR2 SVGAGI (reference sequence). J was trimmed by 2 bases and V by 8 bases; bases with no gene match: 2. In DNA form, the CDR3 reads TGTGCCAGCCGGACAGGGCCCTACGAGCAGTACTTC. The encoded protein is CASRTGPYEQYF.

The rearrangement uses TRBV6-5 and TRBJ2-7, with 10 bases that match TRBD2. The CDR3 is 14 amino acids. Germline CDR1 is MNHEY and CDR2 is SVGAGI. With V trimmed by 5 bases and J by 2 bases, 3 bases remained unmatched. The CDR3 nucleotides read TGTGCCAGCAGTCTCGGACTAGCGGCCTACGAGCAGTACTTC. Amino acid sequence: CASSLGLAAYEQYF.

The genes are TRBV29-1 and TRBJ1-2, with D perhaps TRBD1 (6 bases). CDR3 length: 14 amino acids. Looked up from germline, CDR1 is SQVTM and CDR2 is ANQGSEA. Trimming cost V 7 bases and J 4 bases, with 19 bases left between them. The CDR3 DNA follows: TGCAGCGCCAGGGGACCAGATTATCCCTATGGCTACACCTTC. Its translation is CSARGPDYPYGYTF.

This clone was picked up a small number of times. DNA of the CDR3: TGTGCCAGTAGTATCCTGTCAGGGGCAACTAATGAAAAACTGTTTTTT. Protein: CASSILSGATNEKLFF. This sequence joins TRBV19 and TRBJ1-4, with a weak D call TRBD1 (6 bases). The V and J ends lost 3 bases and 0 bases respectively, with 11 bases between them. This CDR3 spans 16 amino acids. CDR1 is LNHDA, CDR2 SQIVND, per germline (reference sequence).

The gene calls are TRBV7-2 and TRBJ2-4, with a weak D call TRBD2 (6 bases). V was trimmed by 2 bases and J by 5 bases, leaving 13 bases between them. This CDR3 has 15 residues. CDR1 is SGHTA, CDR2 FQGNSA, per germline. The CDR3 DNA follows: TGTGCCAGCAGCTTAATGGGACTGGAGGAAAACATTCAGTACTTC. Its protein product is CASSLMGLEENIQYF.

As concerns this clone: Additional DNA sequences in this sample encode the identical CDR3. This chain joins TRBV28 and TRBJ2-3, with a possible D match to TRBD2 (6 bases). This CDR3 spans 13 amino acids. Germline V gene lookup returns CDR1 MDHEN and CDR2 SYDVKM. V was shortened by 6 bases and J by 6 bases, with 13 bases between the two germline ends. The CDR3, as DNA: TGTGCCAGCAGCCTTAGCGGCGGGGATACGCAGTATTTT. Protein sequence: CASSLSGGDTQYF. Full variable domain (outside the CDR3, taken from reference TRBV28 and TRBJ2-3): DVKVTQSSRYLVKRTGEKVFLECVQDMDHENMFWYRQDPGLGLRLIYFSYDVKMKEKGDIPEGYSVSREKKERFSLILESASTNQTSMYLCASSLSGGDTQYFGPGTRLTVL.

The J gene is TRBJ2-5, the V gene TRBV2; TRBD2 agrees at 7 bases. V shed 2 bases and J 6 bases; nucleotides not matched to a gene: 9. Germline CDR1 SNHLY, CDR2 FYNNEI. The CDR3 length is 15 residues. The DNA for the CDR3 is TGTGCCAGCAGTGAATGGGGGGGGGATTATCAGACCCAGTACTTC. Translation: CASSEWGGDYQTQYF.

The CDR3 reads CASSPAGRFWGYTF. In DNA, the CDR3 is TGTGCCAGCTCACCGGCAGGGAGGTTTTGGGGCTACACCTTC. The rearrangement uses TRBV18 and TRBJ1-2, with D perhaps matching TRBD1 (5 bases). CDR1 is KGHSH, CDR2 LQKENI, per germline. This CDR3 is 14 amino acids long. The germline V and J ends were trimmed by 3 bases and 8 bases, with 16 bases remaining between them.

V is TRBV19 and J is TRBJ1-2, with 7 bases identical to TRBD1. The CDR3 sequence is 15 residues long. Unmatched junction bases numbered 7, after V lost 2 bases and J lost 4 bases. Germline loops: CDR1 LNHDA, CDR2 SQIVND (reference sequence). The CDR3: CASSIREGQPYGYTF. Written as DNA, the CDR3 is TGTGCCAGTAGTATAAGAGAGGGACAGCCCTATGGCTACACCTTC.

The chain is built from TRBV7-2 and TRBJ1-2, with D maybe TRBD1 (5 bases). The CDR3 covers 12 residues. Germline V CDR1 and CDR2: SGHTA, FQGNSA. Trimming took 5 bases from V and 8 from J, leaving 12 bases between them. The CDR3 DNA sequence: TGTGCCAGCAGCCCAGGGTTTTCCGGCTACACCTTC. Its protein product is CASSPGFSGYTF.

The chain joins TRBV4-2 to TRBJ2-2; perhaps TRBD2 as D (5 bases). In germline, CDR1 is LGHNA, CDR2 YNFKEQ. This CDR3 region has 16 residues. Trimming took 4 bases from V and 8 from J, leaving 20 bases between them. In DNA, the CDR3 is TGTGCCAGCAGCCCAAACGGAGCGGAGGAGTCTGGGGAGCTGTTTTTT. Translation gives CASSPNGAEESGELFF.

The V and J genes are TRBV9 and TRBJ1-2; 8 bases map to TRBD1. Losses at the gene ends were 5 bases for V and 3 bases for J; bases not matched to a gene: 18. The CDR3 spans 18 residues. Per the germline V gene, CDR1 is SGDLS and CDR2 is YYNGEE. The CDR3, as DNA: TGTGCCAGCAGTAATTATTTTGGTGCGGACAGGGACCACTATGGCTACACCTTC. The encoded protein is CASSNYFGADRDHYGYTF.

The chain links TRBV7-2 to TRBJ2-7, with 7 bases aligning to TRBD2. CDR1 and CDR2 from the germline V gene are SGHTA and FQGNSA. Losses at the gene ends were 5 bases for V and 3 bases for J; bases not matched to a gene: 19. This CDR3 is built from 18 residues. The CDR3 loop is CASSPYLGTTAPSYEQYF. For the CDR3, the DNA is TGTGCCAGCAGCCCCTACCTCGGGACTACCGCTCCCAGCTACGAGCAGTACTTC.

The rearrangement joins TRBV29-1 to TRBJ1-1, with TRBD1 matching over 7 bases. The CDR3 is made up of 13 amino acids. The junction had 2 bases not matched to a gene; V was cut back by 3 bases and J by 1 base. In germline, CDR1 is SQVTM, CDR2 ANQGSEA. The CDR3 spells CSVDKGANTEAFF. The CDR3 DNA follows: TGCAGCGTTGATAAGGGGGCGAACACTGAAGCTTTCTTT. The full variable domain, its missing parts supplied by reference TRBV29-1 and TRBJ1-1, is SAVISQKPSRDICQRGTSLTIQCQVDSQVTMMFWYRQQPGQSLTLIATANQGSEATYESGFVIDKFPISRPNLTFSTLTVSNMSPEDSSIYLCSVDKGANTEAFFGQGTRLTVV.

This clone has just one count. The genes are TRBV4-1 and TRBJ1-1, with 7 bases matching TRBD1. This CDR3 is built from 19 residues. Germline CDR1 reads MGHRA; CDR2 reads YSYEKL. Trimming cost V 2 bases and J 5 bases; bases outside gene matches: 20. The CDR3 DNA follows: TGCGCCAGCAGCCAAAGACGGGGGGGACAATCGTCCAGGGGGACTGAAGCTTTCTTT. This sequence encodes CASSQRRGGQSSRGTEAFF.

CDR3 residues: CASIRFSGANVLTF. For the CDR3, the DNA is TGTGCCAGCATCCGGTTCTCTGGGGCCAACGTCCTGACTTTC. The V and J genes are TRBV5-5 and TRBJ2-6; D is uncertain. Germline values: CDR1 SGHKS, CDR2 YYEKEE (reference sequence). This CDR3 has 14 residues. Trimming removed 6 bases from V and 0 bases from J, with 7 bases in between. The full variable domain, its missing parts supplied by reference TRBV5-5 and TRBJ2-6, is DAGVTQSPTHLIKTRGQQVTLRCSPISGHKSVSWYQQVLGQGPQFIFQYYEKEERGRGNFPDRFSARQFPNYSSELNVNALLLGDSALYLCASIRFSGANVLTFGAGSRLTVL.

CDR3 residues: CASSSRDKRTGELFF. As DNA, the CDR3 is TGTGCCAGCAGTTCAAGGGACAAACGCACCGGGGAGCTGTTTTTT. The chain links TRBV27 to TRBJ2-2, with D perhaps TRBD1 (6 bases). This CDR3 has 15 amino acids. V was cut by 4 bases and J by 4 bases, with 13 bases left in between. The germline V gene encodes CDR1 MNHEY and CDR2 SMNVEV (reference sequence).

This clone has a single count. CDR3: CASRGTGDLWGYTF. The CDR3 nucleotides are TGTGCCAGTCGTGGGACAGGCGACTTGTGGGGCTACACCTTC. The chain joins TRBV19 to TRBJ1-2, with 8 positions matching TRBD1. Germline CDR1 reads LNHDA; CDR2 reads SQIVND (reference sequence). V lost 8 bases to trimming and J lost 8 bases; unmatched junction nucleotides: 13. The CDR3 is made up of 14 amino acids.

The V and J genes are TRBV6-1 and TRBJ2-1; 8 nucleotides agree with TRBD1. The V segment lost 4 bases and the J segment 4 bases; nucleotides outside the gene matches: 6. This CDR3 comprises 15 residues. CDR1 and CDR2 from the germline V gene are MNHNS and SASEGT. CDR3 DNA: TGTGCCAGCAGTGGCCCCGGACAGGGTTACAATGAGCAGTTCTTC. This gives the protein CASSGPGQGYNEQFF.

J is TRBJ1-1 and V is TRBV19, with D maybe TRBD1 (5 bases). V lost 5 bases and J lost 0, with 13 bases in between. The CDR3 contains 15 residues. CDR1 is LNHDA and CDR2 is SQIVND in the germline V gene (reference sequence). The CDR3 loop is CASSARQTMNTEAFF. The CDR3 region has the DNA TGTGCCAGTAGTGCTAGACAGACCATGAACACTGAAGCTTTCTTT.